What follows is one T cell receptor beta chain and its context. No antigen is known for it. These data originate in a study of shared clonotypes between healthy human individuals. Study details: Participating donors consisted of two women and a few men aged 18 to 49.

The CDR3 runs 20 residues. Per the study methods: ImmunoSEQ gave junction-only sequences without quality scores, so filtering differed. Measured with immunoSEQ multiplex PCR; TCRdb has only the in-frame clones, and not every one. Clonal size and the V and J genes are those of that table, whereas D and trimming came from the DNA. Of roughly 2.5 million clones listed, 90% to 95% are singletons. Study-level points and caveats: Memory subsets had estimated richness that was generally smaller than that of naive subsets.

The chain links TRBV1 to TRBJ2-2; the table's D call TRBD2 went unverified against the DNA. TRBV1 is tagged as a pseudogene. The specimen was naive CD4+ T cells sorted from blood. Subset reported: CD45RA+ positively selected. This sequence was found in a man aged 18-30 years in good health. Written as DNA, the CDR3 is TGCACCAGCAGCCAAAGTGCCCCTCTAGCGGGGGGACTGAACACCGGGGAGCTGTTTTTT. Translating it yields CTSSQSAPLAGGLNTGELFF.